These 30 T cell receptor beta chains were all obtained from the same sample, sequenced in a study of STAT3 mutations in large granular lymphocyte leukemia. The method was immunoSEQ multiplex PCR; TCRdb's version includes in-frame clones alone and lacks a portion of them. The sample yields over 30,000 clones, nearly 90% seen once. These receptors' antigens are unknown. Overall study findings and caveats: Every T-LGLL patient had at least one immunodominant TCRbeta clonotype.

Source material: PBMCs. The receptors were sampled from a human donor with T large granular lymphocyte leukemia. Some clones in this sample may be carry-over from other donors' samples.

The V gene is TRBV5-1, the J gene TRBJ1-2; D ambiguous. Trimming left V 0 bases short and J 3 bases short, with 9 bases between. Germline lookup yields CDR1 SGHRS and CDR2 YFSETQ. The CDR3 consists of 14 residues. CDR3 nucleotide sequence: TGCGCCAGCAGCTTGGTGGGCTTGGACTATGGCTACACCTTC. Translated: CASSLVGLDYGYTF.

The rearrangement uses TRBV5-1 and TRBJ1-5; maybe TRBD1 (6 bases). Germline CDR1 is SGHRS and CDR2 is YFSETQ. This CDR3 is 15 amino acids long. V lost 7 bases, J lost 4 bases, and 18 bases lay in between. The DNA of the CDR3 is TGCGCCAGCTCGTCCACGACAGGCGGAAATCAGCCCCAGCATTTT. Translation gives CASSSTTGGNQPQHF.

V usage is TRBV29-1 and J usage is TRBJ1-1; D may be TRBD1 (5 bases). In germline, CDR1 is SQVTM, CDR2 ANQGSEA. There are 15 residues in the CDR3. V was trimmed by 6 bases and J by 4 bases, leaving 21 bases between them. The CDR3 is CSVPMGGPSSTEAFF. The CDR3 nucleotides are TGCAGCGTGCCGATGGGGGGACCTTCGAGCACTGAAGCTTTCTTT.

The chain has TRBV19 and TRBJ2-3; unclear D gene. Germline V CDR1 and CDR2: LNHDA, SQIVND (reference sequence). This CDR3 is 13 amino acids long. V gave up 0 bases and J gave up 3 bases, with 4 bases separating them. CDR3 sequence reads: CASSIDRTDTQYF. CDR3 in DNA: TGTGCCAGTAGTATAGATAGGACAGATACGCAGTATTTT. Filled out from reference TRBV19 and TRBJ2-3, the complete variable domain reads DGGITQSPKYLFRKEGQNVTLSCEQNLNHDAMYWYRQDPGQGLRLIYYSQIVNDFQKGDIAEGYSVSREKKESFPLTVTSAQKNPTAFYLCASSIDRTDTQYFGPGTRLTVL.

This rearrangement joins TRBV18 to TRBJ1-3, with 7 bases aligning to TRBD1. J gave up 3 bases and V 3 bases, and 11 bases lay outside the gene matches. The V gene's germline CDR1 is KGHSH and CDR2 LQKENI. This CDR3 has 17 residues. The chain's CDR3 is CASSPARGGTVGNTIYF. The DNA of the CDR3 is TGTGCCAGCTCACCGGCTCGAGGGGGCACAGTTGGAAACACCATATATTTT. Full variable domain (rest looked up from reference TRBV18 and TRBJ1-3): NAGVMQNPRHLVRRRGQEARLRCSPMKGHSHVYWYRQLPEEGLKFMVYLQKENIIDESGMPKERFSAEFPKEGPSILRIQQVVRGDSAAYFCASSPARGGTVGNTIYFGEGSWLTVV.

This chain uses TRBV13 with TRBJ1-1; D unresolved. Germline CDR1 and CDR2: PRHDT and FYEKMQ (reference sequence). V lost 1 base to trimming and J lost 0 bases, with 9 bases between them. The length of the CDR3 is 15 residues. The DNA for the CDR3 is TGTGCCAGCAGCTTAGTACCAGGTATGAACACTGAAGCTTTCTTT. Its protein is CASSLVPGMNTEAFF.

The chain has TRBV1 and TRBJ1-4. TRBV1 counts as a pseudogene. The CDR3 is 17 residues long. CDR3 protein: CTSSQDRTGPPGGSLFF. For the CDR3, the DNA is TGCACCAGCAGCCAAGATAGAACGGGACCGCCTGGGGGAAGCCTGTTTTTT.

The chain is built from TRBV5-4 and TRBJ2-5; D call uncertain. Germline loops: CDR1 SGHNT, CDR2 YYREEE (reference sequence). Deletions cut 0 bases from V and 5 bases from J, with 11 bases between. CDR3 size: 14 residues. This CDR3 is CASSLGSMGETQYF. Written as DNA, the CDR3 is TGTGCCAGCAGCTTGGGTAGCATGGGGGAGACCCAGTACTTC. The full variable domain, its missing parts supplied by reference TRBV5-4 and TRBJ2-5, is ETGVTQSPTHLIKTRGQQVTLRCSSQSGHNTVSWYQQALGQGPQFIFQYYREEENGRGNFPPRFSGLQFPNYSSELNVNALELDDSALYLCASSLGSMGETQYFGPGTRLLVL.

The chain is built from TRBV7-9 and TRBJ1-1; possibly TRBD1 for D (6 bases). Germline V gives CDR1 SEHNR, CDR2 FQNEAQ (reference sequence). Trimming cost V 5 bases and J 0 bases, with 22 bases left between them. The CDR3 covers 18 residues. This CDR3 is CASSPKGGSLAVNTEAFF. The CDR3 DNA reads TGTGCCAGCAGCCCAAAGGGGGGGTCGCTCGCCGTGAACACTGAAGCTTTCTTT.

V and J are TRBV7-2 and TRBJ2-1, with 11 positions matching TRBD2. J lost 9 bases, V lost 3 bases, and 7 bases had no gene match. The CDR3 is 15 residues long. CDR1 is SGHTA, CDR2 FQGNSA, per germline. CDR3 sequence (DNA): TGTGCCAGCAGCTTTAGCGGGGGGGCTTCTATTGAGCAGTTCTTC. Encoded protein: CASSFSGGASIEQFF.

CDR3 DNA sequence: TGTGCCAGCAGCCAAAACCGTATTAACAATGAGCAGTTCTTC. Protein: CASSQNRINNEQFF. The chain uses TRBV11-2 and TRBJ2-1; no firm D call. Between the trimmed V and J ends, which lost 5 bases and 5 bases, there was a span of 13 bases. The CDR3 runs to 14 residues. CDR1 and CDR2 (germline): SGHAT, FQNNGV.

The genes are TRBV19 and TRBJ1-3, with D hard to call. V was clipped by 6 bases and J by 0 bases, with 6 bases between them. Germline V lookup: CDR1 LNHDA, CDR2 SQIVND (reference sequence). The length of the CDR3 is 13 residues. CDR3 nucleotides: TGTGCCAGTAGGAGGCCCTCTGGAAACACCATATATTTT. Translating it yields CASRRPSGNTIYF.

The CDR3: CASRALNTEAFF. The CDR3 region has the DNA TGTGCCAGCAGGGCCCTGAACACTGAAGCTTTCTTT. The chain joins TRBV2 to TRBJ1-1; D gene ambiguous. Trimming took 6 bases from V and 0 from J, leaving 5 bases between them. This CDR3 comprises 12 residues. Germline CDR1 is SNHLY and CDR2 is FYNNEI.

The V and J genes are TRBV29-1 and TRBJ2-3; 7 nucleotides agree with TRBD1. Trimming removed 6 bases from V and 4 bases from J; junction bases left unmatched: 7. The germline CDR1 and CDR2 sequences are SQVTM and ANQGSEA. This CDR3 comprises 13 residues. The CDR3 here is CSVRQGVSDTQYF. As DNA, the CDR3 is TGCAGCGTGCGACAGGGTGTGTCAGATACGCAGTATTTT.

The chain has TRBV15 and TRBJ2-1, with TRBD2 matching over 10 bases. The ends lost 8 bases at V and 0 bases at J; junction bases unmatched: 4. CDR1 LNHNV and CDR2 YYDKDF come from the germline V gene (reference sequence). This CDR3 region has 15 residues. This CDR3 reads CATALAGSSYNEQFF. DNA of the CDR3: TGTGCCACCGCACTAGCGGGGAGCTCCTACAATGAGCAGTTCTTC.

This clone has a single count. The DNA for the CDR3 is TGTGCCAGCAGCTTATTCGGCGGGTGGAGCAATGAGCAGTTCTTC. Protein product: CASSLFGGWSNEQFF. The chain combines TRBV7-8 with TRBJ2-1; D possibly corresponds to TRBD2 (5 bases). V lost 2 bases and J 6 bases, leaving 14 bases between the germline ends. There are 15 residues in the CDR3. Germline V CDR1 and CDR2: SGHVS, FQNEAQ. The variable domain in full, with the rest retrieved from reference TRBV7-8 and TRBJ2-1, is GAGVSQSPRYKVAKRGQDVALRCDPISGHVSLFWYQQALGQGPEFLTYFQNEAQLDKSGLPSDRFFAERPEGSVSTLKIQRTQQEDSAVYLCASSLFGGWSNEQFFGPGTRLTVL.

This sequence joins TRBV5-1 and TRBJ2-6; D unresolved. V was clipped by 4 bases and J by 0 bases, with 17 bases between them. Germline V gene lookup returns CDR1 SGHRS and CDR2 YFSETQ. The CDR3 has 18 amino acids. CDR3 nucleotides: TGCGCCAGCAGCGCCCCCGGCAGCACCCACTCTGGGGCCAACGTCCTGACTTTC. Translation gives CASSAPGSTHSGANVLTF.

CDR3 DNA sequence: TGTGCCAGCTCACCAGGGGCCCGGGGTTATGGCTACACCTTC. Translated, it gives CASSPGARGYGYTF. The V gene is TRBV18, the J gene TRBJ1-2; tentatively, D is TRBD1 (5 bases). This CDR3 is built from 14 residues. Trimming took 2 bases from V and 5 from J, leaving 12 bases between them. The germline CDR1 and CDR2 sequences are KGHSH and LQKENI.

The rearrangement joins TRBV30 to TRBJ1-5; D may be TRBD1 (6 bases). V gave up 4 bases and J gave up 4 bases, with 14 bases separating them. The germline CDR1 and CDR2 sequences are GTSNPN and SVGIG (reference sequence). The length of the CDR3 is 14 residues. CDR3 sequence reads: CAWKDRSFNQPQHF. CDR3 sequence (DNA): TGTGCCTGGAAAGACAGGAGCTTTAATCAGCCCCAGCATTTT.

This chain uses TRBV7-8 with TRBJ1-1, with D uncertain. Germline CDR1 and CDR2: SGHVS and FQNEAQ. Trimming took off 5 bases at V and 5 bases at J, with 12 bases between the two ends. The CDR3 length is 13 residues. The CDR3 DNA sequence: TGTGCCAGCAGCCCAGGACCGAGAACTGAAGCTTTCTTT. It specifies CASSPGPRTEAFF. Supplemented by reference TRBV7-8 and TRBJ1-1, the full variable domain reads GAGVSQSPRYKVAKRGQDVALRCDPISGHVSLFWYQQALGQGPEFLTYFQNEAQLDKSGLPSDRFFAERPEGSVSTLKIQRTQQEDSAVYLCASSPGPRTEAFFGQGTRLTVV.

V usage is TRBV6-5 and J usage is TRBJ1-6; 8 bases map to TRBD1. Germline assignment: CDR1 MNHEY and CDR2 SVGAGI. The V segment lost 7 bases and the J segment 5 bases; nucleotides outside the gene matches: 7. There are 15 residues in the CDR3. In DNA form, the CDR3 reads TGTGCCAGCAATAGGAGGACAGGGAATAATTCACCCCTCCACTTT. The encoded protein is CASNRRTGNNSPLHF.

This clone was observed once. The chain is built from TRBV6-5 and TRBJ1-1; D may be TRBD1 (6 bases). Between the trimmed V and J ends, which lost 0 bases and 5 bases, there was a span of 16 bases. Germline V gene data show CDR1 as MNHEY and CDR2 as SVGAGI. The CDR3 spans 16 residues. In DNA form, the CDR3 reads TGTGCCAGCAGTTACTCTCCCGGGGGCGCGGGTACTGAAGCTTTCTTT. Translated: CASSYSPGGAGTEAFF.

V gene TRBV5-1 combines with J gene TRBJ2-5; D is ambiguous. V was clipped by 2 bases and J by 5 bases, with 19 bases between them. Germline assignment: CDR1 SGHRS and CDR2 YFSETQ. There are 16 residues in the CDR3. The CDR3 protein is CASSLGLTHMGETQYF. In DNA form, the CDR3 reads TGCGCCAGCAGCTTAGGCCTGACTCATATGGGGGAGACCCAGTACTTC.

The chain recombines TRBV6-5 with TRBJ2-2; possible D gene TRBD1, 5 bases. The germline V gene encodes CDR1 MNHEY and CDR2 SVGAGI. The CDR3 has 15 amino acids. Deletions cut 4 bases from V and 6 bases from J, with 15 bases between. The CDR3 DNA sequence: TGTGCCAGCAGTTTTGGGTGGGGCCAGTCCGGGGAGCTGTTTTTT. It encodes CASSFGWGQSGELFF.

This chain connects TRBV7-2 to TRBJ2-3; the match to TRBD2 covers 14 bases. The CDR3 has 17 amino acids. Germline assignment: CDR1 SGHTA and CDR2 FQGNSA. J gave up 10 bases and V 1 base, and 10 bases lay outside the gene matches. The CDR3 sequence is CASSLESRLAGGHAQYF. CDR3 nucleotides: TGTGCCAGCAGCTTAGAGAGCCGACTAGCGGGGGGGCATGCGCAGTATTTT.

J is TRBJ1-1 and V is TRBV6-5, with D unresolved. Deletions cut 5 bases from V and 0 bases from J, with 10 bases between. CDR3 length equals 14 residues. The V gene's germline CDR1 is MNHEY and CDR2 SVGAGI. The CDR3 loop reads CASSTWLMNTEAFF. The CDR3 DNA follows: TGTGCCAGCAGTACCTGGCTCATGAACACTGAAGCTTTCTTT.

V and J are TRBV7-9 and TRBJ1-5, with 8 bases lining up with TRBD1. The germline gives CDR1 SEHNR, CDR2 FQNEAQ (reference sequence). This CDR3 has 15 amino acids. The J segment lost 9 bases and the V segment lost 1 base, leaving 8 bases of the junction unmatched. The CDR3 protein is CASSLGDRIGGPQHF. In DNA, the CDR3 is TGTGCCAGCAGCTTAGGGGACAGGATTGGAGGGCCCCAGCATTTT.

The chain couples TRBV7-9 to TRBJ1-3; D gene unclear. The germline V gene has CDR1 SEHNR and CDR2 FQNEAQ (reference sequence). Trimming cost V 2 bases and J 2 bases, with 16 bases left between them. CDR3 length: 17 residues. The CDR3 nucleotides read TGTGCCAGCAGCTTACTCCCTGCAGTTAGGGCTGGAAACACCATATATTTT. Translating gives CASSLLPAVRAGNTIYF.

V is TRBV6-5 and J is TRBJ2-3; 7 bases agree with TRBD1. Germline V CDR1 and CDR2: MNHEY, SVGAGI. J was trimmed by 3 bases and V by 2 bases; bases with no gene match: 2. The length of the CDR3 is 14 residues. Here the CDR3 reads CASSYTTGTDTQYF. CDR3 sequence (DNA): TGTGCCAGCAGTTACACGACAGGGACAGATACGCAGTATTTT.

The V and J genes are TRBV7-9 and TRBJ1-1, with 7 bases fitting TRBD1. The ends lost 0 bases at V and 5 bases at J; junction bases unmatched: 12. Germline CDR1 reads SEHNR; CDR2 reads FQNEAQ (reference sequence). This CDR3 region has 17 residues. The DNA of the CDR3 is TGTGCCAGCAGCTTAGCGTTGCGAGGGGGCCGGGGAACTGAAGCTTTCTTT. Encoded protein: CASSLALRGGRGTEAFF.